This T cell receptor beta chain was found in a study of Graves' ophthalmopathy and Graves' hyperthyroidism. A duration under 3 months, NOSPECS ≥4, CAS ≥3 and moderate-to-severe activity characterized the donors with ophthalmopathy. Certain patients, namely those with other autoimmune diseases, uncontrolled infections, pregnancy or lactation, were excluded. Scientists amplified the TCR beta CDR3 regions from RNA transcripts. The first-round RT-PCR employed HTBI primers together with the Qiagen OneStep RT-PCR kit. A multiplex PCR was then performed as the second round. From the multiplex PCR reads, TCRdb called clonotypes with MiXCR, one entry per CDR3 protein. The top ten hold roughly 3% of the sample, which has 600,000 to 700,000 distinct CDR3 sequences, about 38% seen once. As regards this clonotype: Its antigen remains unidentified.

V lost 9 bases and J lost 6; bases outside the gene matches: 8. The CDR3 loop spans 14 amino acids. Germline loops: CDR1 LNHNV, CDR2 YYDKDF (reference sequence). Findings and caveats of the study: Ophthalmopathy progression was predicted with around 71% sensitivity and roughly 74% specificity.

What was sequenced was peripheral blood. The clonotype comes from an adult man with Graves' ophthalmopathy. V usage is TRBV15 and J usage is TRBJ2-1; 10 bases are a match to TRBD2. The CDR3 here is CATALAGDRNEQFF. CDR3 sequence (DNA): TGTGCCACTGCCCTAGCGGGAGATCGCAATGAGCAGTTCTTC. The full variable domain, rest sourced from reference TRBV15 and TRBJ2-1, is DAMVIQNPRYQVTQFGKPVTLSCSQTLNHNVMYWYQQKSSQAPKLLFHYYDKDFNNEADTPDNFQSRRPNTSFCFLDIRSPGLGDTAMYLCATALAGDRNEQFFGPGTRLTVL.